What follows is one TCR beta chain and its context. Its target antigen remains unknown. Qualities for individual bases were not recorded, and no much larger clone is one base off. This specimen comes from a study of tumor-infiltrating lymphocytes in primary liver carcinoma (dated by TCRdb to about 2017). Describing the broader study: Of the five patients (three men and two women, aged 30 to 69 years), four had hepatocellular carcinoma and one had combined HCC and intrahepatic cholangiocarcinoma. The five patients had tumors of stage T1-T3 N0M0, with maximum diameters ranging from 4.2 to 10 cm. Samples yielded roughly 3.65 to 7.5 million productive TCRbeta reads; read depth did not differ significantly between tissue types. TCRbeta repertoire sequencing covered about 35 specimens from 5 patients: 25 tumor regions, 5 adjacent noncancerous liver tissues and 5 peripheral blood samples. TCRbeta repertoire sequencing, expression microarrays and whole-exome sequencing were combined in the study across five regions of each liver tumor, with adjacent normal tissue and blood also included. Technical replicate repertoires showed high reproducibility, with mean shared-clone rates around 0.9 and correlation coefficients above 0.95. Agilent mRNA microarray profiling was performed on the roughly 27 tumor region samples to relate TCRbeta repertoire diversity to the local molecular phenotype. The study at large found these results: Only the TCR beta chain was sequenced, so true repertoire diversity is likely underestimated because unpaired alpha chains were not captured. Pairs of tumor regions showed greater repertoire overlap (mean about 36%) than tumor-adjacent pairs (roughly 17%) or tumor-blood pairs (approximately 14%), which is consistent with antigen-driven expansion. The top 250 clones made up a significantly larger repertoire fraction in tumors than in blood (p = 0.039). Only about 7-25% of top clones were present in all five regions of a tumor, suggesting spatial heterogeneity of tumor-infiltrating T cells. With just four to six patients in the study, the authors point out that the findings should be validated in a larger study. Comparison of CD4+ and CD8+ T cell repertoires was precluded by the use of bulk unsorted samples.

CDR1 MNHEY and CDR2 SVGEGT were looked up in the germline V gene. The junction carries 11 bases between V and J, which are trimmed by 5 bases and 3 bases respectively. The CDR3 measures 13 amino acids from cysteine to phenylalanine. Only the CDR3 DNA is retained, 39 bases long and in frame from the first base. Without any cell sorting, total RNA and DNA were co-extracted from about 20-30 mg of bulk tissue using the AllPrep DNA/RNA mini kit. Roughly five patients with histopathologically diagnosed primary liver carcinoma underwent surgical resection in China between 2015 and early 2016. Patients had chronic HBV infection and were treatment-naive at sampling. Each tumor was sampled at five spatially separated regions: the superior, inferior, left-lateral and right-lateral poles and the tumor centre. Histological examination found more than 80% viable tumor cells in every tumor sample. Fresh tumor and adjacent tissue pieces were bisected; one half was stored in RNAlater at -80°C, the other sent for histology.

TCRbeta-specific cDNA was reverse-transcribed from about 500 ng total RNA using a constant-region primer and ProtoScript II reverse transcriptase. Construction of the TCRbeta libraries relied on three nested rounds of multiplex PCR, following a slightly modified ARM-PCR procedure. Each of the first two PCR rounds ran for about 9 cycles and used multiplex TRBV1-TRBV30 forward primers together with a Cbeta reverse primer. Sample barcodes and Illumina adapters were added in a final 25-cycle PCR with Deep VentR polymerase. Amplicons of 200-500 bp were gel-purified with a QIAquick gel extraction kit before sequencing. An Illumina HiSeq 2500 was used to sequence the TCRbeta amplicons with 250-bp paired-end reads. In the paper's pipeline: To recover full CDR3 sequences, reads were quality-trimmed using Trimmomatic v0.33 and paired reads were then merged using FLASH v1.2.11. V, D and J germline segments were assigned to the rearranged TCRbeta sequences by MiGEC v1.2.1b. Clonotype statistics and Shannon-Wiener diversity indices were computed with VDJtools v1.0.0. To cut down on sampling bias, every analysis after diversity analysis relied on just the 250 most abundant clonotypes from each sample. TCRdb ran its own pipeline on the public reads, namely fastp trimming at Q25 and MiXCR clone calling, and kept in-frame beta chains. A single entry per CDR3 protein holds the most common genes and DNA from its merged rows. The V and J calls and clone size are TCRdb's, not the authors'. The sample table lists just under 55,000 distinct CDR3 sequences, 70% to 80% of them with a count of one. Of the sample, roughly 26% falls within the top ten clones.

The chain uses TRBV6-2 or TRBV6-3 and TRBJ2-7; TRBD2 is a possible D gene, resting on 6 matching bases. The origin of this receptor is a man aged 35 to 55 with primary liver carcinoma and hepatitis B virus infection. The sequencing sample was made of liver tumor tissue from sampling region 2. The sample's cell subset or site, from its label and the paper: tumor region T2, inferior pole. The nucleotide sequence is given as TGTGCCAGCAGTGGACTATCGAGCTACGAGCAGTACTTC. Translated, it gives CASSGLSSYEQYF.